The TCR beta chain under discussion was sequenced for a study of monozygotic twins with inflammatory bowel disease. TCRdb reprocessed the 5' RACE reads, with one entry per CDR3 protein and no DNA. Its table lists approximately 400,000 distinct CDR3 sequences. Unfractionated whole blood yielded total RNA, and T cells were not sorted. This receptor was obtained from a human donor with ulcerative colitis or Crohn's disease, or a healthy co-twin of an affected twin (not recorded which). The specimen sequenced was blood.

The CDR3: CSASGVFPTDTQYF. V gene TRBV20-1 combines with J gene TRBJ2-3. The CDR3 is made up of 14 amino acids. The V gene's germline CDR1 is DFQATT and CDR2 SNEGSKA (reference sequence).